This T cell receptor (beta chain) comes out of a study of T cell repertoires in cytomegalovirus infection. Study-wide background: Signatures in public TCR beta sequences pointed to both CMV infection and matching HLA type. Overall study results and limits: The ex vivo response was dominated by HLA-C-restricted CMV-specific TCR beta clonotypes.

The CDR3 has 13 amino acids. V was clipped by 6 bases and J by 6 bases; unmatched bases: 3. From germline, CDR1 is SNHLY and CDR2 FYNNEI. From the reads, TCRdb called clonotypes with MiXCR, one entry per CDR3 protein. The sample includes approximately 110,000 distinct CDR3 sequences, roughly 39% of them seen just once. Only a few counts were recorded for this clonotype. The antigen is not known. Sequencing used CD8+ T cells from cultured PBMCs, obtained from culture after CMV antigen stimulation. The TCR was taken from a human donor in good health (CMV status not recorded). Some clones in this sample may be carry-over from other donors' samples. The chain carries TRBV2 and TRBJ1-1; 11 bases fit TRBD1. CDR3 nucleotides: TGTGCCAGCAGGGACAGGGGGCGATCTGAAGCTTTCTTT. Residues: CASRDRGRSEAFF. Full variable domain (rest looked up from reference TRBV2 and TRBJ1-1): EPEVTQTPSHQVTQMGQEVILRCVPISNHLYFYWYRQILGQKVEFLVSFYNNEISEKSEIFDDQFSVERPDGSNFTLKIRSTKLEDSAMYFCASRDRGRSEAFFGQGTRLTVV.